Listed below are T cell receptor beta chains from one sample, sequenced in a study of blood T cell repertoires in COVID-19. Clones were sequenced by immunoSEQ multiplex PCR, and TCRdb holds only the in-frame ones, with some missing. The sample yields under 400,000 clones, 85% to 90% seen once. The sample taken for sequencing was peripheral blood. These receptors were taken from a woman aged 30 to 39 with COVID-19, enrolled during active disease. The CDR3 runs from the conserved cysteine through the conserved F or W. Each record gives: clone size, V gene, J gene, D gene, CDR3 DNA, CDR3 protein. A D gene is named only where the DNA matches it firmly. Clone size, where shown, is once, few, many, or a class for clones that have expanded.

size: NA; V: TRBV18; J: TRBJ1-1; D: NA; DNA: TGTGCCAGCTCACCGGGCCAACAAAACACTGAAGCTTTCTTT; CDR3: CASSPGQQNTEAFF
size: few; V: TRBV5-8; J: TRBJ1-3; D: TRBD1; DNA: TGTGCCAGCAGCTGGGCCGGGACAGGGGGAAACACCATATATTTT; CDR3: CASSWAGTGGNTIYF
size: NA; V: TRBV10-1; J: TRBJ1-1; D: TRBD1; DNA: TGCGCCAGCAGTGAGTCGAGGGGAAAACAGGGGGCAGTCACTGAAGCTTTCTTT; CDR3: CASSESRGKQGAVTEAFF
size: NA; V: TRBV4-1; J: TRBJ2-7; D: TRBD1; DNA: TGCGCCAGCAGCCCCCTAGGGACAGGTAACTACGAGCAGTACTTC; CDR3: CASSPLGTGNYEQYF
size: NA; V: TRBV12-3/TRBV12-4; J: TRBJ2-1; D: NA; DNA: TGTGCCAGCAGTTTGCCAGACTACAATGAGCAGTTCTTC; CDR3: CASSLPDYNEQFF
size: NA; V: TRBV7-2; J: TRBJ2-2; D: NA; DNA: TGTGCCAGCAGCTCCAACGGCATTCGGGGGAACGGCGGGGAGCTGTTTTTT; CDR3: CASSSNGIRGNGGELFF
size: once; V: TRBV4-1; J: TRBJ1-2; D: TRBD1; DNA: TGCGCCAGCAGCCAACCGACAGGGATCGGTGGCTACACCTTC; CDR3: CASSQPTGIGGYTF
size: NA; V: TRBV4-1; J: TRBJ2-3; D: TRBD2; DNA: TGCGCCAGCAGCCAAGACCCTAGCGGGTCCCCTAGAAGCGATACGCAGTATTTT; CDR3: CASSQDPSGSPRSDTQYF
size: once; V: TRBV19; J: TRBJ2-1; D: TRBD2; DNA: TGTGCCAGTAACCCATTTAGCGGGAGTCACAATGAGCAGTTCTTC; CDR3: CASNPFSGSHNEQFF
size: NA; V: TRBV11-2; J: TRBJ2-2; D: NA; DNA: TGTGCCAGCAGCTTAAGTAACACGAACACCGGGGAGCTGTTTTTT; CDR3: CASSLSNTNTGELFF
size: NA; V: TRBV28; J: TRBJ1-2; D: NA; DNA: TGTGCCAGCCTCGGGGGGGGCGGCTATGGCTACACCTTC; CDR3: CASLGGGGYGYTF
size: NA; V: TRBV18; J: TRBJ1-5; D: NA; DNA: TGTGCCAGCTCACCACCTCCGGGTCAGCCCCAGCATTTT; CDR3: CASSPPPGQPQHF
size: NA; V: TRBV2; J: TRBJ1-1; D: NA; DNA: TGTGCCAGCAGTGAGGGCAGGGCCACTGAAGCTTTCTTT; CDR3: CASSEGRATEAFF
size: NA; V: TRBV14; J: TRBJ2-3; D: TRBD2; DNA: TGTGCCAGCAGCCGCCAAAGTCCCTCTTACGGGAGGGCCCTTCTTACGCAGTATTTT; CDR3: CASSRQSPSYGRALLTQYF
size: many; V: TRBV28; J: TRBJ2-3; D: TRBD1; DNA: TGTGCCAGCAGTGCCCCAATCCTCAGGGGGCCGACAGATACGCAGTATTTT; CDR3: CASSAPILRGPTDTQYF
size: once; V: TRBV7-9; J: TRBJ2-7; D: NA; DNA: TGTGCCAGCAGCGTAGACAGCTACGAGCAGTACTTC; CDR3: CASSVDSYEQYF
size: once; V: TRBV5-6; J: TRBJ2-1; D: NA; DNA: TGTGCCAGCAGCTTGGTCGGTAGCGACGCCTACAATGAGCAGTTCTTC; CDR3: CASSLVGSDAYNEQFF
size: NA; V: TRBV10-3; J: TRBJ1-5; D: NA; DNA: TGTGCCATCAGTGAGCGGGGGGGGACGGAGCCCCAGCATTTT; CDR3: CAISERGGTEPQHF
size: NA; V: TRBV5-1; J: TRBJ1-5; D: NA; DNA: TGCGCCAGCAGCCCCGAGGGGGTGGGAAATCAGCCCCAGCATTTT; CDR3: CASSPEGVGNQPQHF
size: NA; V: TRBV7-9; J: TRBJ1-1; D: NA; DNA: TGTGCCAGCAGCCCCCGGGGGGCGTTAAACACTGAAGCTTTCTTT; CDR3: CASSPRGALNTEAFF
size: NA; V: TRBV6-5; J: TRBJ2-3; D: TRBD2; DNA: TGTGCCAGCAGCTTGGCGGGAGAAAGCGCAGATACGCAGTATTTT; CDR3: CASSLAGESADTQYF
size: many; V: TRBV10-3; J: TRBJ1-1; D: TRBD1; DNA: TGTGCCACAACTACTACAGGGGCGGACACTGAAGCTTTCTTT; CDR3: CATTTTGADTEAFF
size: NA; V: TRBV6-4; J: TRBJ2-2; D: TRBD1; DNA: TGTGCCAGCAGTCCCACAGGGGCGAACACCGGGGAGCTGTTTTTT; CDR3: CASSPTGANTGELFF
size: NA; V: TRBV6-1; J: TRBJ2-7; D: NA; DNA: TGTGCCAGCAGTGACGACAGGTCGACGTACGAGCAGTACTTC; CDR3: CASSDDRSTYEQYF
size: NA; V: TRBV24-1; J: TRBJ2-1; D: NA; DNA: TGTGCCACCAGTGATAGGACGCGGGAATTGGCCCCCTTGACCGAGCAGTTCTTC; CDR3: CATSDRTRELAPLTEQFF
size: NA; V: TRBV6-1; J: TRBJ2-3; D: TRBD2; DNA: TGTGCCAGCAGTGAGCTCGCGGGAGTAGGTTTCGATACGCAGTATTTT; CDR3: CASSELAGVGFDTQYF
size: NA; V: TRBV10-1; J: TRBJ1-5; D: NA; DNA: TGCGCCAGCAGTGAAGAGACAGTACCTAATCAGCCCCAGCATTTT; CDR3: CASSEETVPNQPQHF
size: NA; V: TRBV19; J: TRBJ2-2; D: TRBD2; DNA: TGTGCCAGTCAGGGACTAGCGGGAGGTAGAGGGACCGGGGAGCTGTTTTTT; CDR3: CASQGLAGGRGTGELFF
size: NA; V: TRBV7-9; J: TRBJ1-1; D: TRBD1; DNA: TGTGCCAGCAGCTTAGCTAGTTTAGGACAGGGAACGCCTGAAGCTTTCTTT; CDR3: CASSLASLGQGTPEAFF
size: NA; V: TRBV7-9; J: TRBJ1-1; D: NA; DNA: TGTGCCAGCAGCTTAGCAGGGAGCTACACTGAAGCTTTCTTT; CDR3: CASSLAGSYTEAFF
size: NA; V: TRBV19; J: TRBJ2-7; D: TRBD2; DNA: TGTGCCAGTGGAGAAGCGGGAGGGAGCTCCTACGAGCAGTACTTC; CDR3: CASGEAGGSSYEQYF
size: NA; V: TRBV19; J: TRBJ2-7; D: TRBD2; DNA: TGTGCCAGTAGTATGTTAGCGGGAGTCTCCGAGCAGTACTTC; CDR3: CASSMLAGVSEQYF
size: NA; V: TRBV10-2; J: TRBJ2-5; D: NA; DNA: TGCGCCAGCAGTGAGTCGAAGCTTGCTGCGGTGGAGACCCAGTACTTC; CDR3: CASSESKLAAVETQYF
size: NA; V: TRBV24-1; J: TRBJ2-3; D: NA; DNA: TGTGCCACCAGTGGGCTAGGCGCAGATACGCAGTATTTT; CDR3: CATSGLGADTQYF
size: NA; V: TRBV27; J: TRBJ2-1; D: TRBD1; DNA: TGTGCCAGCAGTTTATGGACAGGGATCCGGAGGAGCAATGAGCAGTTCTTC; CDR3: CASSLWTGIRRSNEQFF
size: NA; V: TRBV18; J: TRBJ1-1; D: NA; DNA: TGTGCCAGCTCACCAAGGGGGAACACTGAAGCTTTCTTT; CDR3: CASSPRGNTEAFF